A selection of T cell receptor beta chains follows, all from one sample in a study of beta chain features in type 1 diabetes. Some clones are missing from TCRdb's copy, which holds only in-frame ones; the method was immunoSEQ multiplex PCR. The repertoire holds about 220,000 clones, under 13% seen once, with approximately 1.5% in the top ten. The sample was central memory CD4+ T cells from blood. The source is a man between 18 and 35 years old in good health. The CDR3 runs from the conserved cysteine through the conserved F or W. D genes are given only for firm matches. Some rows have no size entry. The others give once, few or many, or a class for an expanded clone.

j_gene | len | d_gene | v_gene | abundance | CDR3aa | CDR3nt
TRBJ1-1 | 14 | . | TRBV7-2 | few | CANQRKGGNTEAFF | TGTGCCAATCAAAGAAAGGGGGGGAACACTGAAGCTTTCTTT
TRBJ2-4 | 15 | . | TRBV10-3 | few | CAITTVVGLENIQYF | TGTGCCATCACCACAGTAGTGGGTCTGGAAAACATTCAGTACTTC
TRBJ2-1 | 13 | . | TRBV28 | . | CASMGGQYNEQFF | TGTGCCAGCATGGGCGGCCAGTACAATGAGCAGTTCTTC
TRBJ2-7 | 14 | TRBD2 | TRBV10-2 | . | CASSLAGSSYEQYF | TGCGCCAGCAGTTTAGCGGGAAGCTCCTACGAGCAGTACTTC
TRBJ2-1 | 13 | . | TRBV5-1 | few | CASSLAVENEQFF | TGCGCCAGCAGCTTGGCAGTTGAAAATGAGCAGTTCTTC
TRBJ2-1 | 15 | TRBD1 | TRBV28 | many | CASTIPGQGINEQFF | TGTGCCAGCACTATTCCGGGACAGGGAATCAATGAGCAGTTCTTC
TRBJ2-6 | 17 | TRBD1 | TRBV29-1 | few | CSVGDRGHPSGANVLTF | TGCAGCGTTGGGGACAGGGGGCACCCCTCTGGGGCCAACGTCCTGACTTTC
TRBJ2-2 | 13 | TRBD1 | TRBV10-3 | few | CAMRTGDTGELFF | TGTGCCATGCGGACAGGGGACACCGGGGAGCTGTTTTTT
TRBJ2-5 | 14 | TRBD2 | TRBV30 | few | CAWSPGLGEETQYF | TGTGCCTGGAGTCCGGGACTAGGGGAAGAGACCCAGTACTTC
TRBJ2-5 | 13 | . | TRBV28 | many | CASSEGREETQYF | TGTGCCAGCAGTGAGGGACGGGAAGAGACCCAGTACTTC
TRBJ2-7 | 14 | . | TRBV7-6 | many | CASSPARGGYEQYF | TGTGCCAGCAGCCCCGCCCGCGGCGGTTACGAGCAGTACTTC
TRBJ2-3 | 15 | TRBD1 | TRBV28 | few | CASSATDRGADTQYF | TGTGCCAGCAGTGCAACCGACAGGGGCGCGGATACGCAGTATTTT
TRBJ2-1 | 16 | TRBD2 | TRBV29-1 | . | CSVEDPGTSGANEQFF | TGCAGCGTTGAAGATCCCGGGACTAGCGGAGCTAATGAGCAGTTCTTC
TRBJ1-5 | 14 | . | TRBV5-6 | few | CASSTDYGSEPQHF | TGTGCCAGCAGCACTGACTACGGGAGTGAGCCCCAGCATTTT
TRBJ2-1 | 16 | . | TRBV7-9 | few | CASSKGGSSSYNEQFF | TGTGCCAGCAGCAAAGGGGGGTCTAGCTCCTACAATGAGCAGTTCTTC
TRBJ1-1 | 11 | . | TRBV29-1 | . | CSADLFGEAFF | TGCAGCGCCGACCTTTTCGGTGAAGCTTTCTTT
TRBJ1-4 | 14 | TRBD1 | TRBV2 | . | CASNGQGADEKLFF | TGTGCCAGCAACGGACAGGGGGCCGACGAAAAACTGTTTTTT
TRBJ2-4 | 11 | . | TRBV20-1 | few | CSVPGVMIQYF | TGCAGTGTCCCAGGGGTTATGATTCAGTACTTC
TRBJ1-2 | 14 | . | TRBV2 | few | CASSLQGLDYGYTF | TGTGCCAGCAGCCTACAGGGACTCGACTATGGCTACACCTTC
TRBJ2-4 | 13 | . | TRBV12-2 | . | CATSRGAKNIQYF | TGTGCAACATCTAGAGGGGCCAAAAACATTCAGTACTTC
TRBJ2-1 | 14 | TRBD2 | TRBV7-3 | . | CASSLGLEYNEQFF | TGTGCCAGCAGCCTGGGACTAGAGTACAATGAGCAGTTCTTC
TRBJ2-7 | 11 | . | TRBV7-9 | few | CASEPLYEQYF | TGTGCCAGCGAGCCCTTATACGAGCAGTACTTC
TRBJ2-5 | 13 | . | TRBV7-2 | many | CASSLESARTQYF | TGTGCCAGCAGCTTAGAGTCGGCGAGGACCCAGTACTTC
TRBJ2-2 | 13 | TRBD1 | TRBV29-1 | few | CSADRATTGELFF | TGCAGCGCGGACAGGGCAACGACCGGGGAGCTGTTTTTT
TRBJ2-5 | 15 | TRBD2 | TRBV6-5 | . | CASSRLADTQETQYF | TGTGCCAGCAGTCGACTAGCGGATACCCAAGAGACCCAGTACTTC